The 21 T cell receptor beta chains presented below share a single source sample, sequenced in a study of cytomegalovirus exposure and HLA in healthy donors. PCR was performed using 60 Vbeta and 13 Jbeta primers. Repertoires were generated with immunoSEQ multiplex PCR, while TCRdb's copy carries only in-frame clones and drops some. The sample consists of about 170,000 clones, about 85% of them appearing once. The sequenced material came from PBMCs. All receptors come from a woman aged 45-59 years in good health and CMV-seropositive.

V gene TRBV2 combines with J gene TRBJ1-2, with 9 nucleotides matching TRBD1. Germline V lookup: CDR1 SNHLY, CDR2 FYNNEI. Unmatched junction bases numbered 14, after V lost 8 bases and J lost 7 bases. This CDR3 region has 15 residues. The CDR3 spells CASVGDRVVLAGYTF. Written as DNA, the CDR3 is TGTGCCAGCGTTGGGGACAGGGTGGTCTTGGCTGGCTACACCTTC.

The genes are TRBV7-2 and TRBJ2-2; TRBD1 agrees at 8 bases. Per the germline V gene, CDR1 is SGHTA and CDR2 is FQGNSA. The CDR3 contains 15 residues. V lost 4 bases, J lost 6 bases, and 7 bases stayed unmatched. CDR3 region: CASSSAGGAAGELFF. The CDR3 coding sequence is TGTGCCAGCAGCTCCGCAGGGGGCGCGGCCGGGGAGCTGTTTTTT. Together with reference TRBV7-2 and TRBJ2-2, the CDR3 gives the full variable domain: GAGVSQSPSNKVTEKGKDVELRCDPISGHTALYWYRQSLGQGLEFLIYFQGNSAPDKSGLPSDRFSAERTGGSVSTLTIQRTQQEDSAVYLCASSSAGGAAGELFFGEGSRLTVL.

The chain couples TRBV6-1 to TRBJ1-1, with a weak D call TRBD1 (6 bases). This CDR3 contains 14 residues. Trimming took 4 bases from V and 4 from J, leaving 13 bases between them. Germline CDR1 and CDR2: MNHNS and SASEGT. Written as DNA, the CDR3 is TGTGCCAGCAGTGCACAGGGTTTTGGCACTGAAGCTTTCTTT. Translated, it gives CASSAQGFGTEAFF.

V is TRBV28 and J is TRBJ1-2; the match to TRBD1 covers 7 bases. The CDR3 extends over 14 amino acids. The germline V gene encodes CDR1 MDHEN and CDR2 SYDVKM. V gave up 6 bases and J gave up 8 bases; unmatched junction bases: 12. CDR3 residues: CASSLRQGGEGYTF. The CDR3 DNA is TGTGCCAGCAGCCTTCGACAGGGCGGAGAGGGCTACACCTTC.

In DNA form, the CDR3 reads TGTGCCAGCAGCTTGGGGCAGCGGGGATCACCCCTCCACTTT. Its protein is CASSLGQRGSPLHF. The genes are TRBV11-2 and TRBJ1-6; possible D gene TRBD1, 5 bases. CDR3 size: 14 residues. Trimming removed 3 bases at V and 10 bases at J, with 13 bases between. The germline V gene encodes CDR1 SGHAT and CDR2 FQNNGV.

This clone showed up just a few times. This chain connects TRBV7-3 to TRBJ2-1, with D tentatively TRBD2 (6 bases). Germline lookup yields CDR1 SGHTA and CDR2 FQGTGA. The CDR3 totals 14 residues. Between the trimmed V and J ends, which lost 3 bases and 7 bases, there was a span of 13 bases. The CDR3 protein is CASSFGGTVNEQFF. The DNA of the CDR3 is TGTGCCAGCAGCTTCGGCGGGACCGTAAATGAGCAGTTCTTC.

The CDR3 nucleotides are TGTGCCAGCAGTCCGAGACTAGACTCCGAGCAGTACTTC. Translating gives CASSPRLDSEQYF. The rearrangement links TRBV2 to TRBJ2-7, with a possible D match to TRBD2 (6 bases). The CDR3 totals 13 residues. Germline V gene lookup returns CDR1 SNHLY and CDR2 FYNNEI. The V gene lost 5 bases and the J gene lost 6 bases, with 14 bases spanning the gap.

CDR3 amino acids: CAWSVVSGANYGYTF. DNA for the CDR3: TGTGCCTGGAGTGTAGTGTCAGGGGCTAACTATGGCTACACCTTC. V and J are TRBV30 and TRBJ1-2; perhaps TRBD1 as D (6 bases). CDR3 length: 15 residues. Germline assignment: CDR1 GTSNPN and CDR2 SVGIG (reference sequence). V dropped 0 bases and J dropped 0 bases, with 11 bases sitting between them.

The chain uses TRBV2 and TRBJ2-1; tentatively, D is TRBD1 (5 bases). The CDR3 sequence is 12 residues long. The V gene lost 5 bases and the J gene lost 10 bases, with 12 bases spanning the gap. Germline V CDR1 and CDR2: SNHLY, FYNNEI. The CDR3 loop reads CASSSQGNEQFF. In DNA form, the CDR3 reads TGTGCCAGCAGTTCGCAGGGAAACGAGCAGTTCTTC.

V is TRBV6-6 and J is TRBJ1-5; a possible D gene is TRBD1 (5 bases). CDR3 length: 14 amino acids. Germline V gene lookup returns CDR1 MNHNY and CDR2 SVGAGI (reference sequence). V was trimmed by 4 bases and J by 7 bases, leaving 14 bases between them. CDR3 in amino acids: CASSLDRGEQPQHF. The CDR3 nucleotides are TGTGCCAGCAGTTTGGACCGGGGGGAACAGCCCCAGCATTTT.

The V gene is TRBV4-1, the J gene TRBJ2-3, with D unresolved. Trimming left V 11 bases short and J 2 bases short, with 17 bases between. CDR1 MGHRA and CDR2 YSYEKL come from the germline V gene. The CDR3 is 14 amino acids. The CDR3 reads CARPGQSPTDTQYF. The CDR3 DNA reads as TGCGCCCGTCCTGGCCAATCCCCCACAGATACGCAGTATTTT.

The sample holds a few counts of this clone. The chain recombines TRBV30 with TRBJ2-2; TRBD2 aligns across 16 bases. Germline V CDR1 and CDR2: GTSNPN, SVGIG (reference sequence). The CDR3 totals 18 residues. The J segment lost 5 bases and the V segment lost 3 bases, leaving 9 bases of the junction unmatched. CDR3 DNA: TGTGCCTGGAGCGCCGCGGGACTAGCGGGAGGGGGGACCGGGGAGCTGTTTTTT. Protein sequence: CAWSAAGLAGGGTGELFF. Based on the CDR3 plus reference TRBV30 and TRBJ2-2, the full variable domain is SQTIHQWPATLVQPVGSPLSLECTVEGTSNPNLYWYRQAAGRGLQLLFYSVGIGQISSEVPQNLSASRPQDRQFILSSKKLLLSDSGFYLCAWSAAGLAGGGTGELFFGEGSRLTVL.

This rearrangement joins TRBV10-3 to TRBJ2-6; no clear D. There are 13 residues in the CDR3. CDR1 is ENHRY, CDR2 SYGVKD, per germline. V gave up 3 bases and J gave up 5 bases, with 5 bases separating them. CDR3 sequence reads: CAISDERANVLTF. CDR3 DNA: TGTGCCATCAGTGATGAGAGGGCCAACGTCCTGACTTTC.

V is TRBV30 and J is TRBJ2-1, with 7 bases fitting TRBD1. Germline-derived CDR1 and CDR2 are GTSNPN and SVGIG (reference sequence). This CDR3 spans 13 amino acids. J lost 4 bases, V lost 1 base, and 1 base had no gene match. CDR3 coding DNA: TGTGCCTGGAGTGGGGACAGTTACAATGAGCAGTTCTTC. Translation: CAWSGDSYNEQFF. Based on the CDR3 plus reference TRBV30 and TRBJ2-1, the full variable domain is SQTIHQWPATLVQPVGSPLSLECTVEGTSNPNLYWYRQAAGRGLQLLFYSVGIGQISSEVPQNLSASRPQDRQFILSSKKLLLSDSGFYLCAWSGDSYNEQFFGPGTRLTVL.

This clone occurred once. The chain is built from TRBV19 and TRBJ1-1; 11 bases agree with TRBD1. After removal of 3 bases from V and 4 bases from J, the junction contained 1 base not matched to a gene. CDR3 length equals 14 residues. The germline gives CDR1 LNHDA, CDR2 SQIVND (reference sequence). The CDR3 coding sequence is TGTGCCAGTAGTATGGGGACAGGGGGCACTGAAGCTTTCTTT. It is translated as CASSMGTGGTEAFF.

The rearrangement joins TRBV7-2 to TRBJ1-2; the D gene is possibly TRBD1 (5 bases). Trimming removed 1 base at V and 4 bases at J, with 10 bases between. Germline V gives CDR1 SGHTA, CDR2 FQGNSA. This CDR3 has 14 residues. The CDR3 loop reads CASSLGQLIYGYTF. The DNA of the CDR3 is TGTGCCAGCAGCTTAGGACAGCTGATCTATGGCTACACCTTC. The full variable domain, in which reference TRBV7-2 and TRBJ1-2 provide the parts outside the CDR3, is GAGVSQSPSNKVTEKGKDVELRCDPISGHTALYWYRQSLGQGLEFLIYFQGNSAPDKSGLPSDRFSAERTGGSVSTLTIQRTQQEDSAVYLCASSLGQLIYGYTFGSGTRLTVV.

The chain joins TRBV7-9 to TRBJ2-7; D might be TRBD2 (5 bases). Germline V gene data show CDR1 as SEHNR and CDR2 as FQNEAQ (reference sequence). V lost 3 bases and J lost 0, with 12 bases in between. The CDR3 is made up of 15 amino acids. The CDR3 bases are TGTGCCAGCAGCTTCCGAGAGGGAGCCTCCTACGAGCAGTACTTC. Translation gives CASSFREGASYEQYF.

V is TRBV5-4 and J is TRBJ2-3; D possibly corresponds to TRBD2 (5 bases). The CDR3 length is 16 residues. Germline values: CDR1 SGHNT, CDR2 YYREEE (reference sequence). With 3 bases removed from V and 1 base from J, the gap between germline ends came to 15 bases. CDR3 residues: CASSWKLDDRTDTQYF. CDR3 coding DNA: TGTGCCAGCAGCTGGAAACTAGACGACCGCACAGATACGCAGTATTTT.

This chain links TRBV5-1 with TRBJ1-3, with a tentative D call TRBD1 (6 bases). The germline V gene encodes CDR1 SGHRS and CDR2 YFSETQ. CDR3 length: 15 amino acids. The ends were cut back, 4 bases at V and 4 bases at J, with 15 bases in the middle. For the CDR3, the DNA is TGCGCCAGCAGCCCCCAGGGGTTTCAGGGAAACACCATATATTTT. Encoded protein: CASSPQGFQGNTIYF.

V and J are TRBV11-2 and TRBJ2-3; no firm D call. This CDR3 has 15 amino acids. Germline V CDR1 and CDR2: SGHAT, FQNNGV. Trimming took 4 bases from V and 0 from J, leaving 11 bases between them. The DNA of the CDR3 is TGTGCCAGCAGCTCTTTAGTACGTAGCACAGATACGCAGTATTTT. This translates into CASSSLVRSTDTQYF.

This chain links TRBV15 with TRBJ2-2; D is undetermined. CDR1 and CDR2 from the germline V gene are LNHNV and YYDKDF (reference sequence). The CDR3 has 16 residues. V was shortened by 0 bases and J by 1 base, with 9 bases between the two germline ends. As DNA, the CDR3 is TGTGCCACCAGCAGAGATGGCGGAGAGAACACCGGGGAGCTGTTTTTT. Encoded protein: CATSRDGGENTGELFF.